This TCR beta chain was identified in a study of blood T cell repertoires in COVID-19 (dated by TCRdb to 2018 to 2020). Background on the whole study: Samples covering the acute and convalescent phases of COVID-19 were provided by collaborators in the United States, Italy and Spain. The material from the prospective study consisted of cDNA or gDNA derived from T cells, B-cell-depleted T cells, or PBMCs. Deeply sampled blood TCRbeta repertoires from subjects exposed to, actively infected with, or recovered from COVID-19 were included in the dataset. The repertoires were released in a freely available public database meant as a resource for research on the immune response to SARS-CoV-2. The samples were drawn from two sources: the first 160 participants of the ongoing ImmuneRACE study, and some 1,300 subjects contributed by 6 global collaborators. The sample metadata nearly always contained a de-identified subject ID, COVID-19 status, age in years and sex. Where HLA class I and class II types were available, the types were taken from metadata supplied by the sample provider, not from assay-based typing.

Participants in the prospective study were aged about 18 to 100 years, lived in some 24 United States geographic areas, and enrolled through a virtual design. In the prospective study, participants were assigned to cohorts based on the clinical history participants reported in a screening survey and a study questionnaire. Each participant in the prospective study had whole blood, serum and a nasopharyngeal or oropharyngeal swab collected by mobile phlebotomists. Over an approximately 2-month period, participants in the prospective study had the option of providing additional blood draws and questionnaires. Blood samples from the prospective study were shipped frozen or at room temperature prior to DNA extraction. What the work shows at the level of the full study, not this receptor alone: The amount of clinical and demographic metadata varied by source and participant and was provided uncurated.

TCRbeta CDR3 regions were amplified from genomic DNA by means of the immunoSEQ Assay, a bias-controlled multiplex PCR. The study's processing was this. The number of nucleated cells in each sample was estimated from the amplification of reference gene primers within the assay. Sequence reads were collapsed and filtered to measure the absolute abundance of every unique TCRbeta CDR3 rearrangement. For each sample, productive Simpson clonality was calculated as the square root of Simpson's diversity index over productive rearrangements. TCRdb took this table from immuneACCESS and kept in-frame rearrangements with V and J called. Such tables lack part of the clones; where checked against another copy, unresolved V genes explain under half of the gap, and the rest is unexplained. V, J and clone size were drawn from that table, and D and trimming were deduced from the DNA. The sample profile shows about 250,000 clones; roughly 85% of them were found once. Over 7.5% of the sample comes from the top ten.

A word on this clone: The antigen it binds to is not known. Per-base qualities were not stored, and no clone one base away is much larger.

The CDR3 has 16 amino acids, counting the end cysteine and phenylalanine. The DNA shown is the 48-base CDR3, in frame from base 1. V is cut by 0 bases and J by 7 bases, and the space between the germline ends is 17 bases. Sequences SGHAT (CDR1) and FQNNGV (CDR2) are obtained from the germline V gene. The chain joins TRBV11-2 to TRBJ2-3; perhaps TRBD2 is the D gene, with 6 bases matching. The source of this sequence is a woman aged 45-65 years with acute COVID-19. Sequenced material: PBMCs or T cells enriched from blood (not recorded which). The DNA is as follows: TGTGCCAGCAGCTTAGATCTGGAGGGGTTCATGAATACGCAGTATTTT. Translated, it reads CASSLDLEGFMNTQYF.